A single sample gave rise to the 27 T cell receptor beta chains below, sequenced in a study of blood T cell repertoires in COVID-19. TCRdb's table, derived via immunoSEQ multiplex PCR, lists solely in-frame clones and lacks some. The table has about 100,000 clones, 80% seen once. Sequencing was performed on peripheral blood. All receptors derive from a man aged 65-85 years with active or convalescent COVID-19.

This clone was seen only a few times. CDR3 in amino acids: CASSHRTGRVANEKLFF. The CDR3 DNA reads TGTGCCAGCAGCCACCGGACAGGGAGGGTGGCTAATGAAAAACTGTTTTTT. The chain is built from TRBV13 and TRBJ1-4, with TRBD1 identical over 8 bases. CDR1 and CDR2 from the germline V gene are PRHDT and FYEKMQ (reference sequence). V shed 5 bases and J 3 bases; nucleotides not matched to a gene: 11. CDR3 size: 17 residues.

This clone is a singleton in its sample. This sequence joins TRBV30 and TRBJ2-1; D remains unclear. Germline loops: CDR1 GTSNPN, CDR2 SVGIG (reference sequence). V lost 2 bases to trimming and J lost 10 bases, with 12 bases between them. There are 12 residues in the CDR3. CDR3 DNA sequence: TGTGCCTGGAGTCTCTGGGCTGCGGAGCAGTTCTTC. This encodes CAWSLWAAEQFF.

This chain links TRBV19 with TRBJ1-5, with TRBD1 matching over 8 bases. Germline CDR1 and CDR2: LNHDA and SQIVND (reference sequence). Trimming cost V 4 bases and J 4 bases; bases outside gene matches: 6. The CDR3 loop spans 15 amino acids. For the CDR3, the DNA is TGTGCCAGTAGTAGGCGACAGGGGCTTAATCAGCCCCAGCATTTT. Protein product: CASSRRQGLNQPQHF.

This clone came up a few times. The rearrangement joins TRBV7-9 to TRBJ2-6; tentatively, D is TRBD1 (6 bases). Germline V gives CDR1 SEHNR, CDR2 FQNEAQ (reference sequence). V was trimmed by 3 bases and J by 0 bases, leaving 12 bases between them. The CDR3 is made up of 17 amino acids. This CDR3 reads CASSLAGASSGANVLTF. The CDR3 nucleotides read TGTGCCAGCAGCTTGGCAGGGGCGAGCTCTGGGGCCAACGTCCTGACTTTC. Combining the CDR3 with reference TRBV7-9 and TRBJ2-6 gives the whole variable domain DTGVSQNPRHKITKRGQNVTFRCDPISEHNRLYWYRQTLGQGPEFLTYFQNEAQLEKSRLLSDRFSAERPKGSFSTLEIQRTEQGDSAMYLCASSLAGASSGANVLTFGAGSRLTVL.

DNA for the CDR3: TGTGCCAGCAACCCCGGGGTGGGTGGCGGGCAGTACTTC. This sequence encodes CASNPGVGGGQYF. The chain recombines TRBV11-2 with TRBJ2-7, with a possible D match to TRBD2 (5 bases). The CDR3 sequence is 13 residues long. Germline values: CDR1 SGHAT, CDR2 FQNNGV. V lost 7 bases to trimming and J lost 9 bases, with 19 bases between them.

This chain joins TRBV10-3 and TRBJ1-5; D gene unclear. Germline CDR1 and CDR2: ENHRY and SYGVKD. This CDR3 has 14 residues. V gave up 5 bases and J gave up 0 bases, with 8 bases separating them. CDR3 sequence reads: CAISPDTSNQPQHF. The CDR3 DNA reads TGTGCCATCAGTCCAGACACTAGCAATCAGCCCCAGCATTTT.

The sample holds many counts of this clone. The rearrangement links TRBV7-6 to TRBJ2-7; D is perhaps TRBD1 (5 bases). The CDR3 contains 14 residues. The germline CDR1 and CDR2 sequences are SGHVS and FNYEAQ. Trimming removed 3 bases at V and 0 bases at J, with 9 bases between. The chain's CDR3 is CASSFSDNSYEQYF. CDR3 in DNA: TGTGCCAGCAGCTTCTCGGACAACTCCTACGAGCAGTACTTC.

The chain has TRBV24-1 and TRBJ2-7, with a weak D call TRBD1 (6 bases). The V end lost 1 base, the J end lost 6 bases, and 9 bases lay between the germline ends. CDR1 KGHDR and CDR2 SFDVKD come from the germline V gene. The CDR3 covers 13 residues. The CDR3 sequence: CATSDFRGSEQYF. CDR3 in DNA: TGTGCCACCAGTGATTTTAGGGGGAGCGAGCAGTACTTC.

The V call is TRBV28, the J call TRBJ1-1, with D unresolved. The CDR3 runs 12 residues. Germline V gives CDR1 MDHEN, CDR2 SYDVKM. Trimming removed 2 bases from V and 6 bases from J, with 7 bases in between. For the CDR3, the DNA is TGTGCCAGCAGTTTAAGCAAGCCTGAAGCTTTCTTT. Translating gives CASSLSKPEAFF.

V and J are TRBV6-5 and TRBJ2-1; D call uncertain. CDR3 size: 12 residues. Germline V gene data show CDR1 as MNHEY and CDR2 as SVGAGI. The ends were cut back, 6 bases at V and 6 bases at J, with 9 bases in the middle. The CDR3 here is CASSYNTNEQFF. The CDR3 nucleotides read TGTGCCAGCAGCTATAATACCAATGAGCAGTTCTTC.

The chain joins TRBV6-2 or TRBV6-3 to TRBJ1-1, with 7 bases matching TRBD1. Germline V gives CDR1 MNHEY, CDR2 SVGEGT. The CDR3 sequence is 14 residues long. J lost 5 bases, V lost 5 bases, and 8 bases had no gene match. The DNA for the CDR3 is TGTGCCAGCAGTCTTCGACAGGGTCGAACTGAAGCTTTCTTT. Translation: CASSLRQGRTEAFF.

In its sample, this clone was seen many times. The V gene is TRBV6-2 or TRBV6-3, the J gene TRBJ2-1; TRBD2 might be the D (5 bases). The V gene lost 7 bases and the J gene lost 7 bases, with 20 bases spanning the gap. This CDR3 has 15 residues. The V gene's germline CDR1 is MNHEY and CDR2 SVGEGT. CDR3 loop: CASNPEVLVRNEQFF. CDR3 in DNA: TGTGCCAGCAACCCAGAAGTACTAGTAAGAAATGAGCAGTTCTTC.

The rearrangement joins TRBV7-9 to TRBJ2-7; possible D gene TRBD2, 6 bases. The CDR3 has 14 amino acids. V was clipped by 6 bases and J by 7 bases, with 19 bases between them. The germline CDR1 and CDR2 sequences are SEHNR and FQNEAQ (reference sequence). As DNA, the CDR3 is TGTGCCAGCAGACGGGGGAGTAGCTTGAGGGAGCAGTACTTC. This codes for CASRRGSSLREQYF.

This clone was counted between two and nine times. The same CDR3 is also encoded by other DNA sequences in this sample. The chain is built from TRBV5-1 and TRBJ2-7, with a tentative D call TRBD2 (6 bases). The ends were cut back, 0 bases at V and 4 bases at J, with 14 bases in the middle. The CDR3 has 15 residues. Germline CDR1 and CDR2: SGHRS and YFSETQ. The CDR3 bases are TGCGCCAGCAGCTTGGACGGATCGGGGGTTTACGAGCAGTACTTC. This codes for CASSLDGSGVYEQYF.

This clone was counted only a few times. The chain carries TRBV7-2 and TRBJ2-7; D possibly corresponds to TRBD1 (6 bases). From germline, CDR1 is SGHTA and CDR2 FQGNSA. The CDR3 is 15 amino acids. Between the trimmed V and J ends, which lost 4 bases and 0 bases, there was a span of 13 bases. In DNA, the CDR3 is TGTGCCAGCAGCTCCAGCCAGGGGCCCTCCTACGAGCAGTACTTC. Encoded protein: CASSSSQGPSYEQYF.

The chain has TRBV6-2 or TRBV6-3 and TRBJ1-2; D is perhaps TRBD1 (6 bases). The V end was cut by 5 bases, the J end by 8 bases, with 15 bases between. The CDR3 extends over 13 amino acids. Germline lookup yields CDR1 MNHEY and CDR2 SVGEGT. CDR3 bases: TGTGCCAGCAGTGCCACAGGGATTGCGGGCTACACCTTC. Residues: CASSATGIAGYTF.

The chain recombines TRBV18 with TRBJ2-1; 9 bases are a match to TRBD2. This CDR3 spans 15 amino acids. Germline assignment: CDR1 KGHSH and CDR2 LQKENI. Unmatched junction bases numbered 4, after V lost 3 bases and J lost 4 bases. CDR3 amino acids: CASSPTSGPYNEQFF. The CDR3 region has the DNA TGTGCCAGCTCACCGACTAGCGGTCCGTACAATGAGCAGTTCTTC.

The chain couples TRBV5-1 to TRBJ1-3; the D is unclear. Germline V gene data show CDR1 as SGHRS and CDR2 as YFSETQ. This CDR3 contains 14 residues. The V end was cut by 2 bases, the J end by 0 bases, with 6 bases between. The chain's CDR3 is CASSLTFSGNTIYF. CDR3 bases: TGCGCCAGCAGCTTAACATTCTCTGGAAACACCATATATTTT.

This clone was recorded only once. The V call is TRBV15, the J call TRBJ1-5; D gene ambiguous. Germline assignment: CDR1 LNHNV and CDR2 YYDKDF (reference sequence). V lost 4 bases and J lost 2, with 9 bases in between. The CDR3 has 14 amino acids. CDR3 residues: CATSTDSGNQPQHF. DNA of the CDR3: TGTGCCACCAGCACAGATAGCGGCAATCAGCCCCAGCATTTT.

This rearrangement joins TRBV7-3 to TRBJ2-7, with 8 bases identical to TRBD1. The junction had 17 bases not matched to a gene; V was cut back by 2 bases and J by 5 bases. The CDR3 runs to 18 residues. CDR1 and CDR2 from the germline V gene are SGHTA and FQGTGA. The CDR3 loop reads CASSLGGTGGRWTNEQYF. CDR3 nucleotides: TGTGCCAGCAGCTTAGGCGGGACAGGTGGCCGGTGGACCAACGAGCAGTACTTC.

This chain uses TRBV11-2 with TRBJ1-2; no firm D call. Looked up from germline, CDR1 is SGHAT and CDR2 is FQNNGV. The CDR3 has 14 residues. The ends were cut back, 5 bases at V and 4 bases at J, with 14 bases in the middle. The CDR3 DNA is TGTGCCAGCAGCCGCCCGTTCACCAGCTATGGCTACACCTTC. Translating gives CASSRPFTSYGYTF.

This clone was observed a single time. CDR3 loop: CATSEGLAGGPGDEQFF. Written as DNA, the CDR3 is TGTGCCACCAGTGAGGGGTTAGCGGGAGGGCCGGGGGATGAGCAGTTCTTC. V usage is TRBV24-1 and J usage is TRBJ2-1, with 11 nucleotides matching TRBD2. The J segment lost 8 bases and the V segment lost 4 bases, leaving 12 bases of the junction unmatched. This CDR3 contains 17 residues. Germline V gene lookup returns CDR1 KGHDR and CDR2 SFDVKD.

The rearrangement uses TRBV20-1 and TRBJ2-3; D remains ambiguous. CDR3 size: 15 residues. The V gene's germline CDR1 is DFQATT and CDR2 SNEGSKA (reference sequence). The V and J ends lost 5 bases and 0 bases respectively, with 15 bases between them. CDR3 sequence (DNA): TGCAGTGCTGGTGGATCCTTACTTAGCACAGATACGCAGTATTTT. This gives the protein CSAGGSLLSTDTQYF.

The chain couples TRBV7-3 to TRBJ2-3; 9 positions match TRBD1. The ends lost 4 bases at V and 5 bases at J; junction bases unmatched: 10. The CDR3 consists of 16 residues. The V gene's germline CDR1 is SGHTA and CDR2 FQGTGA. CDR3 protein: CASSSAPTGGIDTQYF. DNA of the CDR3: TGTGCCAGCAGCTCTGCACCGACAGGGGGTATAGATACGCAGTATTTT.

The chain combines TRBV6-5 with TRBJ2-7, with TRBD2 matching over 9 bases. Germline assignment: CDR1 MNHEY and CDR2 SVGAGI. Trimming removed 7 bases from V and 7 bases from J; junction bases left unmatched: 11. The CDR3 is 14 residues long. CDR3 bases: TGTGCCAGCACCCCATTAGCGGGGGTGGGGGAGCAGTACTTC. Residues: CASTPLAGVGEQYF.

The rearrangement uses TRBV2 and TRBJ1-2; D perhaps matches TRBD1 (5 bases). The CDR3 has 15 amino acids. CDR1 is SNHLY and CDR2 is FYNNEI in the germline V gene. V was shortened by 1 base and J by 4 bases, with 13 bases between the two germline ends. CDR3 coding DNA: TGTGCCAGCAGTGAAGGCACAGGTCCGCGCTATGGCTACACCTTC. Amino acid sequence: CASSEGTGPRYGYTF.

The CDR3 loop reads CASSLGGTAMDEQYF. CDR3 nucleotide sequence: TGTGCCAGCAGCTTAGGCGGGACGGCCATGGACGAGCAGTACTTC. This chain uses TRBV11-2 with TRBJ2-7, with D maybe TRBD2 (6 bases). The V end lost 1 base, the J end lost 5 bases, and 15 bases lay between the germline ends. Germline values: CDR1 SGHAT, CDR2 FQNNGV. The CDR3 has 15 amino acids.